The T cell receptor (beta chain) under discussion was sequenced for a study of technical replicates of blood from a handful of donors. Produced via immunoSEQ multiplex PCR; TCRdb's table is partial and in-frame only. The data contain more than 90,000 clones, 85% to 95% of them singletons. The CDR3 runs 13 residues. Per germline, CDR1 WNHNN and CDR2 SYGVQD (reference sequence). J was trimmed by 8 bases and V by 4 bases; bases with no gene match: 7. This clone was found a few times. The receptor comes from a human donor in good health. The material sequenced was T cells isolated from PBMCs. V and J are TRBV10-1 and TRBJ1-2; 7 nucleotides align to TRBD1. In DNA form, the CDR3 reads TGCGCCAGCAGTGCCACAGGGGCCCTCGGCTACACCTTC. It translates to CASSATGALGYTF.